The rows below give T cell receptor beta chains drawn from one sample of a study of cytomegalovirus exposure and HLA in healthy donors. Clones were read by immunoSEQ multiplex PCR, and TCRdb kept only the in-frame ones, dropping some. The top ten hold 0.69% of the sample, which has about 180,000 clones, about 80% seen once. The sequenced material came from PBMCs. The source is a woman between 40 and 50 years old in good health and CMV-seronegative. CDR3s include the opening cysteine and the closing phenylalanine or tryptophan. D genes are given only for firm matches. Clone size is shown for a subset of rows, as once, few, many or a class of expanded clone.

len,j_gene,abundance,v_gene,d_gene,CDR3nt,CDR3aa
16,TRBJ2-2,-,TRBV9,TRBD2,TGTGCCAGCAGCGTAGGGGGGACTATAGGGAACGGGGAGCTGTTTTTT,CASSVGGTIGNGELFF
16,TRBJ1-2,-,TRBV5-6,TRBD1,TGTGCCAGCAGCCAAACCGCCGGGACAGGGATTGGAGGCTACACCTTC,CASSQTAGTGIGGYTF
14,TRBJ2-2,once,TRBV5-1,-,TGCGCCAGCAGCTTGGCGGCAGGGGCCGGGGAGCTGTTTTTT,CASSLAAGAGELFF
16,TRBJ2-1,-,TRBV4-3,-,-,CASSQAFGPGINEQFF
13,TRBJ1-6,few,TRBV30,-,TGTGCCTGGTCGACAGCTAATAATTCACCCCTCCACTTT,CAWSTANNSPLHF
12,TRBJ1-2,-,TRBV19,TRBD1,TGTGCCAGTTCGGGACAGAACTATGGCTACACCTTC,CASSGQNYGYTF
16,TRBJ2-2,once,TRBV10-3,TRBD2,TGTGCCATCAGTCCCGTAGCGGGAGACATCACCGGGGAGCTGTTTTTT,CAISPVAGDITGELFF
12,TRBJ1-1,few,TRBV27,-,TGTGCCAGCAGTTTCCGGGGGACTGAAGCTTTCTTT,CASSFRGTEAFF
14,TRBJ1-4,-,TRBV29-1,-,TGCAGCGTTGAGGGAGAAACAACTAATGAAAAACTGTTTTTT,CSVEGETTNEKLFF
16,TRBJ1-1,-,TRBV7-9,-,TGTGCCAGCAGCTCCGGGTACAGGATCATGAACACTGAAGCTTTCTTT,CASSSGYRIMNTEAFF
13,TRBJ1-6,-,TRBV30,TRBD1,TGTGCCTATACACAGGGGGCGGATTCACCCCTCCACTTT,CAYTQGADSPLHF
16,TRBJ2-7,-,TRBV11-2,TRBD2,TGTGCCAGCAGCTCTCCCAGACTAGCGGGAGTCGACGAGCAGTACTTC,CASSSPRLAGVDEQYF
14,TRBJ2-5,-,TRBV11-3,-,TGTGCCAGCAGCTTAGATCAGGGGAGAGAGACCCAGTACTTC,CASSLDQGRETQYF
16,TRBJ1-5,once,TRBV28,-,TGTGCCAGCAGATCCGGCGGGGGCGGGGGCAATCAGCCCCAGCATTTT,CASRSGGGGGNQPQHF
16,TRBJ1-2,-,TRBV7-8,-,TGTGCCAGCAGCTTAGCGTCCCCAGAACCTAACTATGGCTACACCTTC,CASSLASPEPNYGYTF
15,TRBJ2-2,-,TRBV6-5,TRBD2,TGTGCCAGCAGCCCGGGACTAGCGAACACCGGGGAGCTGTTTTTT,CASSPGLANTGELFF
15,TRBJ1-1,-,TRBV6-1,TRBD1,TGTGCCAGCGGGGGACCGGGACAGGGTAACACTGAAGCTTTCTTT,CASGGPGQGNTEAFF
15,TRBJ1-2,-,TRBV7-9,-,TGTGCCAGCAGCCTGATCTCCAGGGTCAACTATGGCTACCCCTTC,CASSLISRVNYGYPF
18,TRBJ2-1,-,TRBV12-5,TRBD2,TGTGCTAGTGGTTTGGGACTAGCGCCCAGAAGCTCCTACAATGAGCAGTTCTTC,CASGLGLAPRSSYNEQFF
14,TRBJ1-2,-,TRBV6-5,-,TGTGCCAGCAGTTACCGGGAGGGCGGCTATGGCTACACCTTC,CASSYREGGYGYTF
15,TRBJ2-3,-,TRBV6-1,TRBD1,TGTGCCAGCAGTGAAAACAGGGGCCGCACAGATACGCAGTATTTT,CASSENRGRTDTQYF
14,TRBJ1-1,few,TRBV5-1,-,TGCGCCAGCAGCTTTCAGGAGGGGTTCACTGAAGCTTTCTTT,CASSFQEGFTEAFF